The 20 T cell receptor beta chains below all came from one sample that was sequenced in a study of human T cells and chemical hapten exposure. As to time point: patch test 1, 2 weeks after DPC sensitization. Stated treatment: therapeutic diphenylcyclopropenone sensitization with weekly scalp DPC. TCRdb used MiXCR to reprocess the RACE reads, holding one entry per CDR3 protein. The sample records 80,000 or so distinct CDR3 sequences, around a tenth being singletons. The sequenced sample was whole blood, obtained in connection with sensitization to the hapten diphenylcyclopropenone (DPC). Every receptor here comes from a woman between 50 and 59 years old with alopecia areata. Some clones in this sample may be carry-over from other donors' samples.

In its sample, this clonotype was seen many times. This chain connects TRBV20-1 to TRBJ2-3; possibly TRBD2 for D (7 bases). The V gene's germline CDR1 is DFQATT and CDR2 SNEGSKA (reference sequence). V lost 0 bases to trimming and J lost 14 bases, with 21 bases between them. This CDR3 contains 14 residues. This CDR3 reads CSARDIGGRASPYF. The CDR3 DNA sequence: TGCAGTGCTAGAGATATAGGGGGGAGGGCCTCCCCGTATTTT.

This clonotype was seen a few times. The chain recombines TRBV7-6 with TRBJ2-1; D is possibly TRBD2 (6 bases). Trimming cost V 1 base and J 9 bases, with 10 bases left between them. Germline CDR1 is SGHVS and CDR2 is FNYEAQ. The CDR3 has 13 residues. CDR3 DNA sequence: TGTGCCAGCAGCTTAGTGTTGGGGGGTGAGCAGTTCTTC. It specifies CASSLVLGGEQFF.

This clonotype was seen only a few times. CDR3 in amino acids: CASTPGSSPGYGYTF. CDR3 bases: TGTGCCAGCACCCCGGGATCTTCACCGGGCTATGGCTACACCTTC. V usage is TRBV12-3 or TRBV12-4 and J usage is TRBJ1-2; D is unclear. The V end lost 7 bases, the J end lost 4 bases, and 19 bases lay between the germline ends. This CDR3 has 15 residues.

This clonotype appeared many times. This rearrangement joins TRBV5-1 to TRBJ1-1, with TRBD1 matching 8 bases. The CDR3 totals 15 residues. After removal of 4 bases from V and 0 bases from J, the junction contained 5 bases not matched to a gene. Germline values: CDR1 SGHRS, CDR2 YFSETQ. This chain's CDR3 is CASSDRGNLNTEAFF. The CDR3 DNA is TGCGCCAGCAGCGACAGGGGAAACTTGAACACTGAAGCTTTCTTT.

This clonotype was recorded a few times. This rearrangement joins TRBV28 to TRBJ2-5; 7 bases align to TRBD2. The trim removed 7 bases at V and 4 bases at J, leaving 12 bases unmatched. The CDR3 length is 15 residues. CDR1 is MDHEN, CDR2 SYDVKM, per germline. The CDR3 is CASTYLGGLAETQYF. The CDR3 coding sequence is TGTGCCAGCACTTATCTCGGGGGGTTGGCAGAGACCCAGTACTTC. Together with reference TRBV28 and TRBJ2-5, the CDR3 gives the full variable domain: DVKVTQSSRYLVKRTGEKVFLECVQDMDHENMFWYRQDPGLGLRLIYFSYDVKMKEKGDIPEGYSVSREKKERFSLILESASTNQTSMYLCASTYLGGLAETQYFGPGTRLLVL.

This clonotype was seen a handful of times. The chain couples TRBV3-1 to TRBJ1-1, with 12 bases identical to TRBD1. The germline V gene has CDR1 LGHDT and CDR2 YNNKEL (reference sequence). The V gene end was trimmed by 4 bases and the J gene end by 5 bases; junction bases not matched to a gene: 2. The CDR3 is 14 amino acids. In nucleotides, the CDR3 is TGTGCCAGCAGCCGGGACAGGGGGCGAACTGAAGCTTTCTTT. It specifies CASSRDRGRTEAFF.

V gene TRBV11-2 combines with J gene TRBJ2-4, with D possibly TRBD2 on 6 matching bases. The V and J ends lost 6 bases and 6 bases respectively, with 12 bases between them. The CDR3 extends over 13 amino acids. Germline V gene sequence: CDR1 SGHAT, CDR2 FQNNGV. CDR3 region: CASRIIGGNIQYF. Written as DNA, the CDR3 is TGTGCCAGCAGGATAATCGGGGGAAACATTCAGTACTTC.

V usage is TRBV6-5 and J usage is TRBJ2-5; D gene unclear. The CDR3 has 15 residues. V was clipped by 0 bases and J by 1 base, with 9 bases between them. The V gene's germline CDR1 is MNHEY and CDR2 SVGAGI. CDR3 nucleotides: TGTGCCAGCAGTTACTCGGGCCAGAGCCAAGAGACCCAGTACTTC. Its protein product is CASSYSGQSQETQYF.

The J gene is TRBJ2-5, the V gene TRBV28; 7 positions agree with TRBD1. CDR1 and CDR2 (germline): MDHEN, SYDVKM. The trim removed 6 bases at V and 6 bases at J, leaving 7 bases unmatched. This CDR3 region has 13 residues. DNA for the CDR3: TGTGCCAGCAGGATGAGGGGGCCGCAGACCCAGTACTTC. This sequence encodes CASRMRGPQTQYF.

This clonotype was found many times. The V and J genes are TRBV7-6 and TRBJ2-2; tentatively, D is TRBD2 (6 bases). The V gene's germline CDR1 is SGHVS and CDR2 FNYEAQ. Trimming stripped 5 bases from V and 5 bases from J, with 9 bases between. The CDR3 is 13 amino acids. The chain's CDR3 is CASSIGTTGELFF. Written as DNA, the CDR3 is TGTGCCAGCAGCATCGGGACTACCGGGGAGCTGTTTTTT.

This clonotype was recorded at least ten times. V is TRBV6-2 or TRBV6-3 and J is TRBJ1-5; no firm D call. The length of the CDR3 is 12 residues. In germline, CDR1 is MNHEY, CDR2 SVGEGT. Trimming stripped 6 bases from V and 2 bases from J, with 5 bases between. The CDR3: CASSLGNQPQHF. Written as DNA, the CDR3 is TGTGCCAGCAGCCTCGGCAATCAGCCCCAGCATTTT.

This clonotype occurred a few times. This chain connects TRBV20-1 to TRBJ2-7, with a tentative D call TRBD2 (6 bases). This CDR3 contains 16 residues. The germline V gene encodes CDR1 DFQATT and CDR2 SNEGSKA (reference sequence). Trimming took 4 bases from V and 2 from J, leaving 21 bases between them. For the CDR3, the DNA is TGCAGTGCTATCCACGGGGGTGGACACATCCCCTACGAGCAGTACTTC. Protein sequence: CSAIHGGGHIPYEQYF.

This clonotype was found many times. The J gene is TRBJ1-6, the V gene TRBV11-2, with D maybe TRBD1 (6 bases). There are 15 residues in the CDR3. Germline values: CDR1 SGHAT, CDR2 FQNNGV. Deletions cut 6 bases from V and 6 bases from J, with 15 bases between. The CDR3 loop is CASSQARGPNSPLHF. The CDR3 region has the DNA TGTGCCAGCAGTCAAGCCAGGGGCCCTAATTCACCCCTCCACTTT. Full variable domain (missing parts from reference TRBV11-2 and TRBJ1-6): EAGVAQSPRYKIIEKRQSVAFWCNPISGHATLYWYQQILGQGPKLLIQFQNNGVVDDSQLPKDRFSAERLKGVDSTLKIQPAKLEDSAVYLCASSQARGPNSPLHFGNGTRLTVT.

This clonotype was counted a few times. The gene calls are TRBV7-2 and TRBJ2-1, with TRBD1 identical over 7 bases. Germline trimming cut 1 base from V and 2 bases from J; bases unmatched to any gene: 2. The CDR3 loop spans 15 amino acids. Looked up from germline, CDR1 is SGHTA and CDR2 is FQGNSA. The CDR3 DNA reads as TGTGCCAGCAGCTTAGGGGGACAGACCTACAATGAGCAGTTCTTC. This translates into CASSLGGQTYNEQFF.

This chain's CDR3 is CASSLTGNGELFF. Written as DNA, the CDR3 is TGTGCCAGCAGTCTCACAGGGAACGGGGAGCTGTTTTTT. This chain links TRBV27 with TRBJ2-2; TRBD1 might be the D (6 bases). The V gene lost 5 bases and the J gene lost 7 bases, with 11 bases spanning the gap. The germline V gene has CDR1 MNHEY and CDR2 SMNVEV (reference sequence). The CDR3 runs to 13 residues.

This clonotype has a handful of counts. The chain has TRBV20-1 and TRBJ1-1; tentatively, D is TRBD1 (5 bases). Per germline, CDR1 DFQATT and CDR2 SNEGSKA (reference sequence). The CDR3 runs to 11 residues. V was shortened by 4 bases and J by 7 bases, with 10 bases between the two germline ends. CDR3 in DNA: TGCAGTGCTAAGAGGGGACGTGAAGCTTTCTTT. Residues: CSAKRGREAFF.

The CDR3: CASRLQGWNSPLHF. The CDR3 DNA reads as TGTGCCAGCAGATTACAGGGGTGGAATTCACCCCTCCACTTT. This rearrangement joins TRBV28 to TRBJ1-6; 7 bases map to TRBD1. This CDR3 is built from 14 residues. The germline gives CDR1 MDHEN, CDR2 SYDVKM. J lost 7 bases, V lost 6 bases, and 6 bases had no gene match.

The table lists this clonotype with many counts. The chain has TRBV7-9 and TRBJ1-2, with 7 nucleotides matching TRBD1. The germline V gene has CDR1 SEHNR and CDR2 FQNEAQ (reference sequence). The CDR3 is 16 amino acids. The ends lost 5 bases at V and 4 bases at J; junction bases unmatched: 13. The CDR3 sequence is CASSPTSGTASYGYTF. The CDR3 DNA follows: TGTGCCAGCAGCCCGACGTCCGGGACAGCCTCCTATGGCTACACCTTC.

This clonotype was found a few times. The chain carries TRBV4-1 and TRBJ1-5, with a possible D match to TRBD1 (5 bases). Looked up from germline, CDR1 is MGHRA and CDR2 is YSYEKL. The CDR3 loop spans 17 amino acids. The V end was cut by 1 base, the J end by 0 bases, with 13 bases between. The CDR3: CASSQVAGENSNQPQHF. Written as DNA, the CDR3 is TGCGCCAGCAGCCAAGTGGCGGGGGAGAATAGCAATCAGCCCCAGCATTTT.

This clonotype was seen repeatedly, ten times or more. The genes are TRBV7-6 and TRBJ1-2, with TRBD1 matching over 8 bases. CDR3 length: 16 residues. The germline CDR1 and CDR2 sequences are SGHVS and FNYEAQ. Trimming at V came to 0 bases and at J to 4 bases, leaving 7 bases not matched to a gene. The CDR3 DNA sequence: TGTGCCAGCAGCTTAGCGGACAGGGTTTTTTCCTATGGCTACACCTTC. Protein sequence: CASSLADRVFSYGYTF.